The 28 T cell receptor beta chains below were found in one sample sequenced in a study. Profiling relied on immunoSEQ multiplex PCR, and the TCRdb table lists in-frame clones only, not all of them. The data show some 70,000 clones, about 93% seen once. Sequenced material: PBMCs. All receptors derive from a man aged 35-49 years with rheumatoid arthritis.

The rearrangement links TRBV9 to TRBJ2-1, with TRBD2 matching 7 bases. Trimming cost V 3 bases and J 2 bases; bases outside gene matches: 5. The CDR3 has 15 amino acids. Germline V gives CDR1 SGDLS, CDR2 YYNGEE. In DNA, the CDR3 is TGTGCCAGCAGCGAGGCGGGGGTAACCTACAATGAGCAGTTCTTC. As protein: CASSEAGVTYNEQFF.

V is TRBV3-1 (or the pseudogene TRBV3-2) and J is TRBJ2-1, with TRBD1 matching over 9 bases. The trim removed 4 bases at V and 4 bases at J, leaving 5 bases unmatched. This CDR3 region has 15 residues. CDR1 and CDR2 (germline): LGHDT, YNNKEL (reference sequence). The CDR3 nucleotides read TGTGCCAGCAGCCTGACAGGGACAGGGTACAATGAGCAGTTCTTC. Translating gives CASSLTGTGYNEQFF.

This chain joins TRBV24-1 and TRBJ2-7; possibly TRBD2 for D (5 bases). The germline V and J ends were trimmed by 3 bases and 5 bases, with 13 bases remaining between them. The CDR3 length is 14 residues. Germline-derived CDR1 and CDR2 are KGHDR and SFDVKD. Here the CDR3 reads CATSDRRQPHEQYF. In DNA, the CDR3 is TGTGCCACCAGTGATCGGAGGCAGCCCCACGAGCAGTACTTC.

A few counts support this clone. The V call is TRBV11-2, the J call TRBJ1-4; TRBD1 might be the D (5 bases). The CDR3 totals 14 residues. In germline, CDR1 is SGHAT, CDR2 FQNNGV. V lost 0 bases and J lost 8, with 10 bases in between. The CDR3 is CASSLEWGSEKLFF. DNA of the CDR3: TGTGCCAGCAGCTTAGAGTGGGGGAGCGAAAAACTGTTTTTT.

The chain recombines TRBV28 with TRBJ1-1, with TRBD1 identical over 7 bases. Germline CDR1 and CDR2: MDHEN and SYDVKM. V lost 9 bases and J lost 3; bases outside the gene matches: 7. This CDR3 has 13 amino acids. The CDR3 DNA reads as TGTGCCAGTCAACAGGGGTGGGACACTGAAGCTTTCTTT. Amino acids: CASQQGWDTEAFF.

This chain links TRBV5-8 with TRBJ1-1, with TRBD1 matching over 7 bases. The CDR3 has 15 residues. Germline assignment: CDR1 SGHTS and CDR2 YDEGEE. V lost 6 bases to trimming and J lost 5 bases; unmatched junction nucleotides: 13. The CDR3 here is CASTILDRAGTEAFF. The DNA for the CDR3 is TGTGCCAGCACCATACTCGACAGGGCAGGGACTGAAGCTTTCTTT.

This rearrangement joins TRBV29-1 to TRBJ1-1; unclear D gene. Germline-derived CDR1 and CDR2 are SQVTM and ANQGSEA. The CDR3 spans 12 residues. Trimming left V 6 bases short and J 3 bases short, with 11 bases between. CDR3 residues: CSVPAGDTEAFF. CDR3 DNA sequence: TGCAGCGTGCCCGCCGGGGACACTGAAGCTTTCTTT.

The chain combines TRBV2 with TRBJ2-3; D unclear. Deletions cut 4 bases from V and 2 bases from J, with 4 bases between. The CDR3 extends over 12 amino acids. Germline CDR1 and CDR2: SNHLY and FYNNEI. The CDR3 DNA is TGTGCCAGCAGTGCACTCACAGATACGCAGTATTTT. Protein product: CASSALTDTQYF. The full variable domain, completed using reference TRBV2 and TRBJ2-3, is EPEVTQTPSHQVTQMGQEVILRCVPISNHLYFYWYRQILGQKVEFLVSFYNNEISEKSEIFDDQFSVERPDGSNFTLKIRSTKLEDSAMYFCASSALTDTQYFGPGTRLTVL.

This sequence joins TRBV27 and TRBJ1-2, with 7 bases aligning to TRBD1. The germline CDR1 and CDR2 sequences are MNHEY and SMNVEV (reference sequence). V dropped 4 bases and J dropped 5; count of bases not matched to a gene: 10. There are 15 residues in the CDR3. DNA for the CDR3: TGTGCCAGCAGTTCCCACAGGGGCCAAGGGTATGGCTACACCTTC. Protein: CASSSHRGQGYGYTF.

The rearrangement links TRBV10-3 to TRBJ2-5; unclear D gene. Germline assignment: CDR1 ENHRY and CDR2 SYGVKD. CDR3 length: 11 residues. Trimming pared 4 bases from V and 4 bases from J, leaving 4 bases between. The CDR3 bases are TGTGCCATCAGTGTCGGAGAGACCCAGTACTTC. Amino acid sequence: CAISVGETQYF.

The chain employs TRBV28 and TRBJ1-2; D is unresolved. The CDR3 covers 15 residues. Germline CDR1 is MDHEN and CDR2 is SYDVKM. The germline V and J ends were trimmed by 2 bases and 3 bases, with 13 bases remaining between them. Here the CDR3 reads CASSLNRNYHYGYTF. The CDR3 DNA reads TGTGCCAGCAGTTTAAACCGGAACTATCACTATGGCTACACCTTC.

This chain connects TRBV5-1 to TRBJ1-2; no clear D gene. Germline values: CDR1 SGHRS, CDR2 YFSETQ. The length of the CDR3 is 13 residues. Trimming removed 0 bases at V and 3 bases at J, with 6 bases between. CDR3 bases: TGCGCCAGCAGCTTGGGAAATGACTATGGCTACACCTTC. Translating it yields CASSLGNDYGYTF. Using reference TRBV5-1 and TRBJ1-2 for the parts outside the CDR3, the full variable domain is KAGVTQTPRYLIKTRGQQVTLSCSPISGHRSVSWYQQTPGQGLQFLFEYFSETQRNKGNFPGRFSGRQFSNSRSEMNVSTLELGDSALYLCASSLGNDYGYTFGSGTRLTVV.

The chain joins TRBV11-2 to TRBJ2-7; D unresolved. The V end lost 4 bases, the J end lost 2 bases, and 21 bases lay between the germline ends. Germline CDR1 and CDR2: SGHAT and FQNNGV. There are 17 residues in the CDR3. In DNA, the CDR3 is TGTGCCAGCAGCTACGTCGGGCGCAGGCCTTATACCTACGAGCAGTACTTC. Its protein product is CASSYVGRRPYTYEQYF.

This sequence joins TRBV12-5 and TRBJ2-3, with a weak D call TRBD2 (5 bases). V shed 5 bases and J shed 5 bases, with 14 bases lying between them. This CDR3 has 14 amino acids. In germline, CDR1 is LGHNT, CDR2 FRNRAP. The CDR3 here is CASGITDRGDTQYF. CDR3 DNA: TGTGCTAGTGGTATTACAGACCGGGGAGATACGCAGTATTTT.

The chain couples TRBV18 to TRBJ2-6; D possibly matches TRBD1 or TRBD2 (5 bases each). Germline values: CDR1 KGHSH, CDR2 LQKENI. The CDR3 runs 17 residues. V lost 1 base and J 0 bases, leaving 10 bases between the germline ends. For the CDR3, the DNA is TGTGCCAGCTCACCACGAGAGAGGGGCTCTGGGGCCAACGTCCTGACTTTC. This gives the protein CASSPRERGSGANVLTF.

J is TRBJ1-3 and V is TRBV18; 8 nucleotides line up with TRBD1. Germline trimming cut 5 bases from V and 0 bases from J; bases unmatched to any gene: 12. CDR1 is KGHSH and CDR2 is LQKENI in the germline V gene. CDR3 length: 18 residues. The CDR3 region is CASSAESGQAHSGNTIYF. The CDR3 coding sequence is TGTGCCAGCTCAGCGGAGTCGGGACAGGCCCACTCTGGAAACACCATATATTTT. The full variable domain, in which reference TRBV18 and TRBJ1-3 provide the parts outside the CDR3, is NAGVMQNPRHLVRRRGQEARLRCSPMKGHSHVYWYRQLPEEGLKFMVYLQKENIIDESGMPKERFSAEFPKEGPSILRIQQVVRGDSAAYFCASSAESGQAHSGNTIYFGEGSWLTVV.

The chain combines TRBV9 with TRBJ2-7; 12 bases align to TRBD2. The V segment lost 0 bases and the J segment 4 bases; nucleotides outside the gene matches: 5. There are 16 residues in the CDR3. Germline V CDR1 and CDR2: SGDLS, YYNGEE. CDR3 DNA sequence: TGTGCCAGCAGCGTAGAGCTAGCGGGGGGGCTATACGAGCAGTACTTC. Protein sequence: CASSVELAGGLYEQYF.

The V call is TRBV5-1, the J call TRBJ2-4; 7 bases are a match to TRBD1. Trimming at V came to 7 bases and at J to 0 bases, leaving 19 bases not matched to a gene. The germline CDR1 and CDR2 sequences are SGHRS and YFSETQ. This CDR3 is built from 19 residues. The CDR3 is CASPKPGQKYSLAKNIQYF. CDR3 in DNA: TGCGCCAGCCCTAAACCGGGACAGAAATATTCCCTAGCCAAAAACATTCAGTACTTC. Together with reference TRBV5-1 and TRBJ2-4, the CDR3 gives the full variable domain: KAGVTQTPRYLIKTRGQQVTLSCSPISGHRSVSWYQQTPGQGLQFLFEYFSETQRNKGNFPGRFSGRQFSNSRSEMNVSTLELGDSALYLCASPKPGQKYSLAKNIQYFGAGTRLSVL.

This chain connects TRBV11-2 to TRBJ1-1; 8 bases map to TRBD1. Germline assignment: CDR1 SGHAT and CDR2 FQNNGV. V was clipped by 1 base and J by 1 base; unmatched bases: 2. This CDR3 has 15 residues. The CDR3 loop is CASSLVGTGNTEAFF. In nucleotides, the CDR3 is TGTGCCAGCAGCTTAGTCGGGACAGGGAACACTGAAGCTTTCTTT.

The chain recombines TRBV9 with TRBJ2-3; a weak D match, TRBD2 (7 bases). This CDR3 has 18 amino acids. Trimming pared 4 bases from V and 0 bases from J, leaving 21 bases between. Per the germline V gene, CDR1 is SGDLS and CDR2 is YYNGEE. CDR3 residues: CASSPRGGGGYSTDTQYF. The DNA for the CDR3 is TGTGCCAGCAGCCCAAGAGGGGGGGGCGGGTATAGCACAGATACGCAGTATTTT. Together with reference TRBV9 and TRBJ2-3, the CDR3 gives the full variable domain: DSGVTQTPKHLITATGQRVTLRCSPRSGDLSVYWYQQSLDQGLQFLIQYYNGEERAKGNILERFSAQQFPDLHSELNLSSLELGDSALYFCASSPRGGGGYSTDTQYFGPGTRLTVL.

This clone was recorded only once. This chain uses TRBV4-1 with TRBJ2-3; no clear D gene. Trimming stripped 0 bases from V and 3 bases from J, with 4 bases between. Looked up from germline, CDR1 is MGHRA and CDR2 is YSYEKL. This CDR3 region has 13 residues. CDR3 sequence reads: CASSQDGTDTQYF. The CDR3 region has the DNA TGCGCCAGCAGCCAAGATGGTACAGATACGCAGTATTTT.

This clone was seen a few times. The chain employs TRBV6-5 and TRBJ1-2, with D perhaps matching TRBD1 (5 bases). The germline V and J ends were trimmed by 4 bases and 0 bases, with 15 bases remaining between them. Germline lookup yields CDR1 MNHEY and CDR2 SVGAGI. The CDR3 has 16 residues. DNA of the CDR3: TGTGCCAGCAGTTCCGACAGAGGGATTTCTAACTATGGCTACACCTTC. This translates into CASSSDRGISNYGYTF.

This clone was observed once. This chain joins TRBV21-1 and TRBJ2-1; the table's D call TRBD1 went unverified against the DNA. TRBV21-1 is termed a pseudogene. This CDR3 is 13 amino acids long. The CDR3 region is CASSKRGGNEQFF. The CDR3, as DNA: TGTGCCAGCAGCAAAAGAGGGGGCAATGAGCAGTTCTTC.

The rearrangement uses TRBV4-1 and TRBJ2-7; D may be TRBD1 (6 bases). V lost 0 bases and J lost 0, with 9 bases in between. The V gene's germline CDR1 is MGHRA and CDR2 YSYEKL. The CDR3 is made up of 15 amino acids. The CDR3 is CASSQEGQSSYEQYF. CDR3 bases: TGCGCCAGCAGCCAAGAGGGACAAAGCTCCTACGAGCAGTACTTC.

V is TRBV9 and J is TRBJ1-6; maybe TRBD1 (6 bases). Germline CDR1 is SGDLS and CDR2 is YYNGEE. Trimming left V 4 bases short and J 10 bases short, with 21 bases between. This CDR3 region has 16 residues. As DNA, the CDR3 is TGTGCCAGCAGCCGCTCCACAGGGTTTCAATCCTCACCCCTCCACTTT. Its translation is CASSRSTGFQSSPLHF.

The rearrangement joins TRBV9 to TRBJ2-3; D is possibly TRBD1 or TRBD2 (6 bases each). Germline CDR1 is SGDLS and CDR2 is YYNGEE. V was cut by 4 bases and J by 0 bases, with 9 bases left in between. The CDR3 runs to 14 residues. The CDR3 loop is CASSWGASTDTQYF. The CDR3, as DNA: TGTGCCAGCAGCTGGGGGGCGAGCACAGATACGCAGTATTTT.

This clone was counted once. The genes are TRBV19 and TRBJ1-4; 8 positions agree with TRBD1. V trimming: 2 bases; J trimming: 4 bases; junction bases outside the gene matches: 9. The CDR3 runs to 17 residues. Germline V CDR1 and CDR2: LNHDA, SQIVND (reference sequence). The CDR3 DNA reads TGTGCCAGTAGTATACCTGGACAGGGTGGACTTAATGAAAAACTGTTTTTT. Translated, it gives CASSIPGQGGLNEKLFF. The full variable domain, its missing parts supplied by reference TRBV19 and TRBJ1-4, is DGGITQSPKYLFRKEGQNVTLSCEQNLNHDAMYWYRQDPGQGLRLIYYSQIVNDFQKGDIAEGYSVSREKKESFPLTVTSAQKNPTAFYLCASSIPGQGGLNEKLFFGSGTQLSVL.

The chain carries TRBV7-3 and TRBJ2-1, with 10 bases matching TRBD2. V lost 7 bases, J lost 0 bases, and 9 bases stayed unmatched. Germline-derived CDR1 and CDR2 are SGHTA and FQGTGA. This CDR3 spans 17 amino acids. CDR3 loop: CASTLASGSRSYNEQFF. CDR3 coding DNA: TGTGCCAGCACCCTTGCTAGCGGGAGCCGCTCCTACAATGAGCAGTTCTTC.